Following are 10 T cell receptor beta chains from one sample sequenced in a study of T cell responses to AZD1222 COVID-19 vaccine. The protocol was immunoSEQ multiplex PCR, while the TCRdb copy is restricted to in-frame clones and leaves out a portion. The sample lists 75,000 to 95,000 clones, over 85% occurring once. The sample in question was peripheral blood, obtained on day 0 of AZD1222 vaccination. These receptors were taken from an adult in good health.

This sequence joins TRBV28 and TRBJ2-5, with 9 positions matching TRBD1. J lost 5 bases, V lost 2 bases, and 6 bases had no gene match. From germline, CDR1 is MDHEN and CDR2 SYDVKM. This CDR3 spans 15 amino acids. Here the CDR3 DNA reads TGTGCCAGCAGTTTAGATGGGACAGGGTGGGAGACCCAGTACTTC. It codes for CASSLDGTGWETQYF.

The CDR3 is CASSPEGATNEKLFF. The CDR3 DNA follows: TGTGCCAGCAGCCCCGAGGGAGCAACTAATGAAAAACTGTTTTTT. This sequence joins TRBV5-8 and TRBJ1-4; D gene ambiguous. V was shortened by 4 bases and J by 0 bases, with 10 bases between the two germline ends. This CDR3 has 15 amino acids. CDR1 and CDR2 (germline): SGHTS, YDEGEE.

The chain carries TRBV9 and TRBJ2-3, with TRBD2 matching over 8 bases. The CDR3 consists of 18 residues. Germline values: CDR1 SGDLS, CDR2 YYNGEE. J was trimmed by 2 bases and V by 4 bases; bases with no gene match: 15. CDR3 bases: TGTGCCAGCAGCTCCCCACTATCCGAGCGGGGGCCCACAGATACGCAGTATTTT. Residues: CASSSPLSERGPTDTQYF.

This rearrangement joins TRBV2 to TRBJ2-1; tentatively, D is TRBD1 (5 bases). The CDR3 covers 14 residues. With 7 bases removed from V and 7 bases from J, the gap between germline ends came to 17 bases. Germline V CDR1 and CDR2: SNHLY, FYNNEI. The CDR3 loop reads CASNELGRVNEQFF. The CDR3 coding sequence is TGTGCCAGCAACGAGTTGGGCAGGGTAAATGAGCAGTTCTTC. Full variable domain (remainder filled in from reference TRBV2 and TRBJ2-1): EPEVTQTPSHQVTQMGQEVILRCVPISNHLYFYWYRQILGQKVEFLVSFYNNEISEKSEIFDDQFSVERPDGSNFTLKIRSTKLEDSAMYFCASNELGRVNEQFFGPGTRLTVL.

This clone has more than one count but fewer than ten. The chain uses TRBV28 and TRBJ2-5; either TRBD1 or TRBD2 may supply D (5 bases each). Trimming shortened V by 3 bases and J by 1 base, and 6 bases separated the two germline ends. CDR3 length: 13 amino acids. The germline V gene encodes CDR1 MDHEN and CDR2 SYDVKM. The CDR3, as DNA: TGTGCCAGCAGTTTGAGGGGCCAAGAGACCCAGTACTTC. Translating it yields CASSLRGQETQYF.

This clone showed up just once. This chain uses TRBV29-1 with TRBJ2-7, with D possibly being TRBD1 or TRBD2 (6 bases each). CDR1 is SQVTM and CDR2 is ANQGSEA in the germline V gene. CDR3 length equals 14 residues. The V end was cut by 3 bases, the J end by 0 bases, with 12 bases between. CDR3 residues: CSVEGGGSSYEQYF. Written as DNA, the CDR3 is TGCAGCGTTGAGGGGGGCGGATCCTCCTACGAGCAGTACTTC.

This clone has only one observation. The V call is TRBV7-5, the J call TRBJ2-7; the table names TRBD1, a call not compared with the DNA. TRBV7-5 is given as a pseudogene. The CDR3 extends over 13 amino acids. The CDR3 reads CARSLPNSYEQYF. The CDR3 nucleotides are TGTGCCAGAAGCTTACCCAACTCCTACGAGCAGTACTTC.

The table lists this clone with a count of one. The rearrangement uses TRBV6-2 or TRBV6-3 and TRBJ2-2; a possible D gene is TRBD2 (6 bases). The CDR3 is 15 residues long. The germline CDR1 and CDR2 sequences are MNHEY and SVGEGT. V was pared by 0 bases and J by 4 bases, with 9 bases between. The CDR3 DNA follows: TGTGCCAGCAGTTACTCGGACTACACCACCGGGGAGCTGTTTTTT. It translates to CASSYSDYTTGELFF.

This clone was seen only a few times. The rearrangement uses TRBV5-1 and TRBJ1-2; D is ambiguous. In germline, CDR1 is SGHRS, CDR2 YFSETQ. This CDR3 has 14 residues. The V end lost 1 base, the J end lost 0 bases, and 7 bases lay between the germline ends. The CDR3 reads CASSLTESNYGYTF. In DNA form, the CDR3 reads TGCGCCAGCAGCTTGACAGAATCTAACTATGGCTACACCTTC. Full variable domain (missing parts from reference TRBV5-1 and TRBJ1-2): KAGVTQTPRYLIKTRGQQVTLSCSPISGHRSVSWYQQTPGQGLQFLFEYFSETQRNKGNFPGRFSGRQFSNSRSEMNVSTLELGDSALYLCASSLTESNYGYTFGSGTRLTVV.

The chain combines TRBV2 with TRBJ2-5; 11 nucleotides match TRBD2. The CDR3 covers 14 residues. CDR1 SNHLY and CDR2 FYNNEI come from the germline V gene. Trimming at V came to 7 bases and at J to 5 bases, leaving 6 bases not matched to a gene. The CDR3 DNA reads TGTGCCAGCACAAATCGACTAGCGGGGGAGACCCAGTACTTC. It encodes CASTNRLAGETQYF.